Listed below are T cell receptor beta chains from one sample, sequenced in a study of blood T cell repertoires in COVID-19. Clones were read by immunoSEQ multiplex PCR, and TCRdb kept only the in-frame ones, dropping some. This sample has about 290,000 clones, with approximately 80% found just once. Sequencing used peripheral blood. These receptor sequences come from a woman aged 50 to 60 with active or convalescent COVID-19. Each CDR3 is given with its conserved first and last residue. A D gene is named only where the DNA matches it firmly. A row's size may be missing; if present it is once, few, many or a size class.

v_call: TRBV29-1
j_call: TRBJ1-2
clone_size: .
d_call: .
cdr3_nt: TGCAGCGTTGACAGGGAGGATTATGGCTACACCTTC
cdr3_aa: CSVDREDYGYTF

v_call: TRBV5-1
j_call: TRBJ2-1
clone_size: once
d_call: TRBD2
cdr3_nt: TGCGCCAGCAGCATAGGGACTAGCGGGAGCTACAATGAGCAGTTCTTC
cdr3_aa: CASSIGTSGSYNEQFF

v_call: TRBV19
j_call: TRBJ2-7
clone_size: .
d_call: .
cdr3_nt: TGTGCCAGTAGTATGTCCCCCAACGGGGACTGGAGCTCCTACGAGCAGTACTTC
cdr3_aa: CASSMSPNGDWSSYEQYF

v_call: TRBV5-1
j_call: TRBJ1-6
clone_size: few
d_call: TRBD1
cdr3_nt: TGCGCCAGCAGCCTCCTACTGGGACAGGGGGCTGGGTCACCCCTCCACTTT
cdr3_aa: CASSLLLGQGAGSPLHF

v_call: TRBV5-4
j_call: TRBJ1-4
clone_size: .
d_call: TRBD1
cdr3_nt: TGTGCCAGCAGCGTGGGATTGACAGGGAGTAATGAAAAACTGTTTTTT
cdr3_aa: CASSVGLTGSNEKLFF

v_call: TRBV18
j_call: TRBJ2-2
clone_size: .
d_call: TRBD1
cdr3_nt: TGTGCCAGCTCACCGATGACAGGGATTAACACCGGGGAGCTGTTTTTT
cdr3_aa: CASSPMTGINTGELFF

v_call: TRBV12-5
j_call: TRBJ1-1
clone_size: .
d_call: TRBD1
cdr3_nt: TGTGCTAGTGGTCCTACCGGGACAGCCAACACTGAAGCTTTCTTT
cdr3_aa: CASGPTGTANTEAFF

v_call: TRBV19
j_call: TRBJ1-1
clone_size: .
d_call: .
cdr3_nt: TGTGCCAGTAGTATCACCAGGGCTGGCACTGAAGCTTTCTTT
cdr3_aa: CASSITRAGTEAFF

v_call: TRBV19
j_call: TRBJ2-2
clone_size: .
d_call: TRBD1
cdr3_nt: TGTGCCAGTAGTATACCTTATCCAGGGGGCACCGGGGAGCTGTTTTTT
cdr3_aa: CASSIPYPGGTGELFF

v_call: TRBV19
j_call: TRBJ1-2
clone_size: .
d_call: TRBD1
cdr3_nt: TGTGCCAGTAGTACCGCCGGGACAGGTCCGGTCTATGGCTACACCTTC
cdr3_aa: CASSTAGTGPVYGYTF

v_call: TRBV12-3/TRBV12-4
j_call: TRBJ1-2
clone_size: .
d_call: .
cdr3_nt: TGTGCCAGCAGTCCCTGGGAGGGCGGGGGCTACACCTTC
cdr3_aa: CASSPWEGGGYTF

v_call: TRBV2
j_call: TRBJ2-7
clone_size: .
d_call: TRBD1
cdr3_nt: TGTGCCAGCAGTGGGGGACAGGGGGAGGCCTACGAGCAGTACTTC
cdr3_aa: CASSGGQGEAYEQYF